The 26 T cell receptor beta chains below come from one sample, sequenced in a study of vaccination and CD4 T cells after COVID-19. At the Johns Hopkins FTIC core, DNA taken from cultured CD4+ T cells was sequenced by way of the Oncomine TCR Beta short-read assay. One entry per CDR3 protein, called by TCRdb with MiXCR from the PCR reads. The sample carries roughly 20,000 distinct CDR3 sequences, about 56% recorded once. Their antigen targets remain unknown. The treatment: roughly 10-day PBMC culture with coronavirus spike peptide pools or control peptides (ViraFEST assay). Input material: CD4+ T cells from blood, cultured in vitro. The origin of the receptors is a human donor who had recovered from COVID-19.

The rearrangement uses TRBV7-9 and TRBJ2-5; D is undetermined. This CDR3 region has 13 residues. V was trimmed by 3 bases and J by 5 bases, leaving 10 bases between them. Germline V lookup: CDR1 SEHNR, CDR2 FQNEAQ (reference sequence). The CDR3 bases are TGTGCCAGCAGCTTGTTACTAACGGAGACCCAGTACTTC. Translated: CASSLLLTETQYF.

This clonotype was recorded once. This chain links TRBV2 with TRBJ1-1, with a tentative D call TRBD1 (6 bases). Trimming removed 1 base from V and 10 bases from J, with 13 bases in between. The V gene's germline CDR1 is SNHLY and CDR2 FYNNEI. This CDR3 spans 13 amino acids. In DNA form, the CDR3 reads TGTGCCAGCAGTGAAGAACAGGGCGGAGGAGCTTTCTTT. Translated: CASSEEQGGGAFF.

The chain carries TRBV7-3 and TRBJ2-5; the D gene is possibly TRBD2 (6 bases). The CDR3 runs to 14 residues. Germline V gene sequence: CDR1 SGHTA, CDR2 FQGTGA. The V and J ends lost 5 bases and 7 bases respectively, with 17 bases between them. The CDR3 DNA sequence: TGTGCCAGCAGCCCCTGGGGAGGCTCCGGGACCCAGTACTTC. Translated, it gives CASSPWGGSGTQYF.

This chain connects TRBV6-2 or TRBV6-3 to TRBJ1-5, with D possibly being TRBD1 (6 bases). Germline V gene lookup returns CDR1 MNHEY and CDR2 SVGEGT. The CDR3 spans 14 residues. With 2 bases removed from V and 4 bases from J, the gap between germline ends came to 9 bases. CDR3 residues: CASSYDRRNQPQHF. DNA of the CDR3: TGTGCCAGCAGTTACGACAGGAGAAATCAGCCCCAGCATTTT.

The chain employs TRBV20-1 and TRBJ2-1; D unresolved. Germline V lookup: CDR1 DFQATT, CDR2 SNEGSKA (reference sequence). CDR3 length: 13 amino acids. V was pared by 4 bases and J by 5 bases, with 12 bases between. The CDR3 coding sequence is TGCAGTGCTAACCCTCCGGGCAACAATGAGCAGTTCTTC. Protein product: CSANPPGNNEQFF.

The CDR3 region is CSARPLGVYNTDTQYF. The CDR3 DNA sequence: TGCAGTGCTAGACCGCTGGGGGTCTATAACACAGATACGCAGTATTTT. The V call is TRBV20-1, the J call TRBJ2-3; the D call may be TRBD1 or TRBD2 (5 bases each). Germline V gene sequence: CDR1 DFQATT, CDR2 SNEGSKA (reference sequence). The CDR3 sequence is 16 residues long. Between the trimmed V and J ends, which lost 2 bases and 2 bases, there was a span of 17 bases.

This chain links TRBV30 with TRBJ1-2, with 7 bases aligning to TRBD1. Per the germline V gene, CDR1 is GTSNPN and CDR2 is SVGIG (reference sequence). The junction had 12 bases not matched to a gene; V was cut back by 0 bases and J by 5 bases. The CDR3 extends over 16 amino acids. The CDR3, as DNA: TGTGCCTGGAGTGTCGGAAACCTCGCCAGGGGGTATGGCTACACCTTC. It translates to CAWSVGNLARGYGYTF.

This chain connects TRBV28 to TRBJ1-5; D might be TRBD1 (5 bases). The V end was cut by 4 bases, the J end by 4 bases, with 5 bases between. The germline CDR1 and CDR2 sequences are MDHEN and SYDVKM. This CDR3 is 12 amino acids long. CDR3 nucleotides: TGTGCCAGCAGTTGGGGGAATCAGCCCCAGCATTTT. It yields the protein CASSWGNQPQHF.

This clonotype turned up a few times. The CDR3 loop is CASARDRRAGNSPLHF. The CDR3 DNA sequence: TGTGCCAGTGCTCGAGACAGGCGTGCGGGTAATTCACCCCTCCACTTT. The chain uses TRBV2 and TRBJ1-6, with D possibly being TRBD1 (6 bases). The CDR3 sequence is 16 residues long. The V end was cut by 9 bases, the J end by 6 bases, with 21 bases between. Germline V gene data show CDR1 as SNHLY and CDR2 as FYNNEI.

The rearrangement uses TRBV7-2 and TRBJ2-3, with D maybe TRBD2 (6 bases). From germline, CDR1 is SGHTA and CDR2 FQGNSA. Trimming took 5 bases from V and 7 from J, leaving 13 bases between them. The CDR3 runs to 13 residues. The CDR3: CASSQALAHTQYF. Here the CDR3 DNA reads TGTGCCAGCAGCCAGGCGCTAGCGCATACGCAGTATTTT.

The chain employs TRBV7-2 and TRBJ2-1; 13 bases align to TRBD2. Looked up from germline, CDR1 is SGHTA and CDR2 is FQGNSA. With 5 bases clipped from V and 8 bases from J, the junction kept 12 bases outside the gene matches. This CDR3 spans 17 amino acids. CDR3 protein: CASSPRTSGSALHEQFF. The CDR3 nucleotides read TGTGCCAGCAGCCCCAGGACTAGCGGGAGCGCCCTCCATGAGCAGTTCTTC.

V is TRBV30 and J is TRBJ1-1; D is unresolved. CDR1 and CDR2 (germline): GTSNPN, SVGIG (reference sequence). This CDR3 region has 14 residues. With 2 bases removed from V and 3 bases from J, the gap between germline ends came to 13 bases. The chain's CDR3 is CAWSPRKGYTEAFF. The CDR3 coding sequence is TGTGCCTGGAGTCCGAGGAAGGGTTACACTGAAGCTTTCTTT. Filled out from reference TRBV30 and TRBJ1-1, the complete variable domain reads SQTIHQWPATLVQPVGSPLSLECTVEGTSNPNLYWYRQAAGRGLQLLFYSVGIGQISSEVPQNLSASRPQDRQFILSSKKLLLSDSGFYLCAWSPRKGYTEAFFGQGTRLTVV.

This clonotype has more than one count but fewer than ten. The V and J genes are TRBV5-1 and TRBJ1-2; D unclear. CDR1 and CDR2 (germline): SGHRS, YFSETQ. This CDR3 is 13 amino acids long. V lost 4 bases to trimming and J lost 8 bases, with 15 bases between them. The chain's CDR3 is CASSPSYRRGYTF. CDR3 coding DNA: TGCGCCAGCAGCCCCTCGTATAGGCGAGGCTACACCTTC.

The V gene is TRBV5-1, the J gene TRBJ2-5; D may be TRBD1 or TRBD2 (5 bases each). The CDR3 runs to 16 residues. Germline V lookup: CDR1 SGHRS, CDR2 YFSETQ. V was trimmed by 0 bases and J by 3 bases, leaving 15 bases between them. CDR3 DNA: TGCGCCAGCAGCTTGGCCTCGGGGCTAGGGGAAGAGACCCAGTACTTC. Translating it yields CASSLASGLGEETQYF.

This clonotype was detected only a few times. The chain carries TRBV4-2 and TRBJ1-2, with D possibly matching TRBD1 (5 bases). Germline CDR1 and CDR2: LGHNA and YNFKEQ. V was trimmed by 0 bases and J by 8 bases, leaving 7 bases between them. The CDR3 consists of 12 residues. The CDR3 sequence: CASSQEHRGYTF. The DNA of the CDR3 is TGTGCCAGCAGCCAAGAGCACAGGGGCTACACCTTC.

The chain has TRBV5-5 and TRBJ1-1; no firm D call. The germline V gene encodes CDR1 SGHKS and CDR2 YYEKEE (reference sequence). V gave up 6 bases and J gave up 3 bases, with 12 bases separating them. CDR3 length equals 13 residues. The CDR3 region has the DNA TGTGCCAGCAATTGGGGAGGAGACACTGAAGCTTTCTTT. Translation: CASNWGGDTEAFF.

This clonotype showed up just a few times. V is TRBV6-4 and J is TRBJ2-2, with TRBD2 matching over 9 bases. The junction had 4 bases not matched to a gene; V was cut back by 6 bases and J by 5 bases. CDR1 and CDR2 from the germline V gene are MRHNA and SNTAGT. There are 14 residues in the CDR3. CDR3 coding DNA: TGTGCCAGCAGATCAGCGGGGGGAACCGGGGAGCTGTTTTTT. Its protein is CASRSAGGTGELFF.

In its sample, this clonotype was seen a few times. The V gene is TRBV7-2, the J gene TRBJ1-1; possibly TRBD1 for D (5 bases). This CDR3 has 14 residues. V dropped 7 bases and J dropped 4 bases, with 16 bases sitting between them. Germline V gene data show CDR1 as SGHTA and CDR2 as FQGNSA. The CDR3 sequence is CASTQGPGLTEAFF. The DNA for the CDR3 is TGTGCCAGCACCCAAGGCCCAGGGCTCACTGAAGCTTTCTTT.

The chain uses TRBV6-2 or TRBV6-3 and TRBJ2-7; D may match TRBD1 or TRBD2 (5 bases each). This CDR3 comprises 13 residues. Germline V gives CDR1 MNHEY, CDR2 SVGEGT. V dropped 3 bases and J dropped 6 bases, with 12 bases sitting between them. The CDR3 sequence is CASSYWDEGEQYF. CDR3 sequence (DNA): TGTGCCAGCAGTTATTGGGACGAGGGCGAGCAGTACTTC.

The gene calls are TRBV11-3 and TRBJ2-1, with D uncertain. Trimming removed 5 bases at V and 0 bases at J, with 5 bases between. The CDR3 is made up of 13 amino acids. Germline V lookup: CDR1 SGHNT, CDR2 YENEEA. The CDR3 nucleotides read TGTGCCAGCAGCACCAGCTCCTACAATGAGCAGTTCTTC. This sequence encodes CASSTSSYNEQFF.

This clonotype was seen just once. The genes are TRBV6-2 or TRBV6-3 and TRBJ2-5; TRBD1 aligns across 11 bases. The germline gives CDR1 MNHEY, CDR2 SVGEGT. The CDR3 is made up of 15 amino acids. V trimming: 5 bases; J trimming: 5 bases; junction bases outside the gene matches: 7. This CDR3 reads CASSRRDRGVETQYF. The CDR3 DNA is TGTGCCAGCAGTAGACGGGACAGGGGGGTCGAGACCCAGTACTTC.

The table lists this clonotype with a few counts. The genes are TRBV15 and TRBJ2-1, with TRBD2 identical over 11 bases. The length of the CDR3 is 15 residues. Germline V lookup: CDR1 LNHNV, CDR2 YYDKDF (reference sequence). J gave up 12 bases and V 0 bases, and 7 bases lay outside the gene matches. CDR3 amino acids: CATSRELAGVWSQFF. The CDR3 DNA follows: TGTGCCACCAGCAGAGAACTAGCGGGGGTGTGGTCGCAGTTCTTC.

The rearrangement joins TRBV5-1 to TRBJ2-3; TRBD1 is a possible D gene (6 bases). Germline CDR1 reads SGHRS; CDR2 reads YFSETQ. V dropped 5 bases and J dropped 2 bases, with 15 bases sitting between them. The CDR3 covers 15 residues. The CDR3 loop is CASSRTDPSTDTQYF. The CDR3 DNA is TGCGCCAGCAGTCGGACAGACCCTTCCACAGATACGCAGTATTTT.

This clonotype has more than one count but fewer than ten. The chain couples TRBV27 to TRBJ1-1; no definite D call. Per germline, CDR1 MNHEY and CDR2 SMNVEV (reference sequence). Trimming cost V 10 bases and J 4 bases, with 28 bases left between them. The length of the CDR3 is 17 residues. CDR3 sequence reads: CATMGKYVGRFATEAFF. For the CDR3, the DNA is TGTGCCACAATGGGGAAATACGTGGGGAGGTTTGCCACTGAAGCTTTCTTT.

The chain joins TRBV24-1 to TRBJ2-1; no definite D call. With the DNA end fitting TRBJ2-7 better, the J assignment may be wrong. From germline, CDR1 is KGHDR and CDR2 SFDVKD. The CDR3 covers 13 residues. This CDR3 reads CATSGWQNYEQYF. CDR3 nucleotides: TGTGCCACCAGTGGGTGGCAGAACTACGAGCAGTACTTC.

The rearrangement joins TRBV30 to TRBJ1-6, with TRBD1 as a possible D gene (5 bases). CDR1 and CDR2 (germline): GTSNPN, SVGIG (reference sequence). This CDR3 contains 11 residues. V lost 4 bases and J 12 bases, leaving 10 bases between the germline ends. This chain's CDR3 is CAWNTGGPLHF. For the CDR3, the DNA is TGTGCCTGGAATACGGGGGGACCCCTCCACTTT.